These 21 T cell receptor beta chains share one sample of origin, sequenced in a study of HIV-infected patients and healthy controls. TCRdb ran MiXCR on the 5' RACE reads and lists one entry per CDR3 protein. The sample shows some 67,000 distinct CDR3 sequences, approximately 15% of them seen only once. The sequenced material came from CD4+ T cells from blood. All receptors derive from a human donor in good health.

The chain links TRBV24-1 to TRBJ2-6; 12 bases map to TRBD1. The germline V gene has CDR1 KGHDR and CDR2 SFDVKD. The CDR3 contains 19 residues. V lost 3 bases and J lost 1; bases outside the gene matches: 6. The CDR3 reads CATSDRGTGGLSGANVLTF. DNA for the CDR3: TGTGCCACCAGTGATAGGGGGACAGGGGGCCTATCTGGGGCCAACGTCCTGACTTTC.

This clonotype was observed at least ten times. This chain connects TRBV6-2 or TRBV6-3 to TRBJ2-5; 8 positions agree with TRBD1. V lost 7 bases to trimming and J lost 3 bases; unmatched junction nucleotides: 10. CDR3 length equals 15 residues. Germline assignment: CDR1 MNHEY and CDR2 SVGEGT. For the CDR3, the DNA is TGTGCCAGCATCAGGGGGCCAGGGGGCGAAGAGACCCAGTACTTC. Its protein is CASIRGPGGEETQYF.

This clonotype was observed at least ten times. The chain couples TRBV6-2 or TRBV6-3 to TRBJ2-7, with 8 bases identical to TRBD1. With V trimmed by 6 bases and J by 3 bases, 4 bases remained unmatched. The CDR3 has 13 residues. Germline V gives CDR1 MNHEY, CDR2 SVGEGT. CDR3 sequence: CASSPGTGYEQYF. Written as DNA, the CDR3 is TGTGCCAGCAGCCCCGGGACAGGCTACGAGCAGTACTTC.

This clonotype was recorded at least ten times. The rearrangement joins TRBV4-3 to TRBJ1-1, with TRBD1 as a possible D gene (5 bases). The CDR3 is 16 amino acids. Between the trimmed V and J ends, which lost 1 base and 1 base, there was a span of 13 bases. Germline CDR1 LGHNA, CDR2 YSLEER. The CDR3 bases are TGCGCCAGCAGCCAAGGGGCCGGGGCGACGAACACTGAAGCTTTCTTT. Protein: CASSQGAGATNTEAFF.

This clonotype was counted many times. The chain links TRBV7-2 to TRBJ1-5; D call uncertain. Germline CDR1 and CDR2: SGHTA and FQGNSA. V lost 1 base, J lost 0 bases, and 7 bases lay in between. There are 15 residues in the CDR3. CDR3 sequence: CASSLGPPSNQPQHF. The CDR3 DNA reads TGTGCCAGCAGCTTAGGACCCCCTAGCAATCAGCCCCAGCATTTT.

This clonotype was picked up many times. The CDR3 here is CASRISGGELFF. The CDR3 DNA is TGTGCCAGCAGAATTTCAGGCGGGGAGCTGTTTTTT. The chain links TRBV13 to TRBJ2-2; the D is unclear. The CDR3 totals 12 residues. Germline V gives CDR1 PRHDT, CDR2 FYEKMQ (reference sequence). With 6 bases removed from V and 7 bases from J, the gap between germline ends came to 9 bases.

The CDR3 loop is CASSPSGTGKYEQYF. The CDR3 DNA reads TGTGCCAGCAGTCCCTCCGGGACCGGAAAATACGAGCAGTACTTC. J is TRBJ2-7 and V is TRBV25-1; either TRBD1 or TRBD2 may supply D (5 bases each). Germline assignment: CDR1 MGHDK and CDR2 SYGVNS. This CDR3 spans 15 amino acids. V dropped 5 bases and J dropped 4 bases, with 18 bases sitting between them.

The V and J genes are TRBV20-1 and TRBJ1-3; D gene ambiguous. The CDR3 spans 14 residues. The germline V gene encodes CDR1 DFQATT and CDR2 SNEGSKA (reference sequence). V was pared by 4 bases and J by 0 bases, with 10 bases between. CDR3 region: CSATDRLSGNTIYF. As DNA, the CDR3 is TGCAGTGCTACCGACCGACTCTCTGGAAACACCATATATTTT.

The genes are TRBV12-3 or TRBV12-4 and TRBJ1-5; D remains ambiguous. CDR3 length: 13 residues. Trimming shortened V by 1 base and J by 7 bases, and 8 bases separated the two germline ends. CDR3: CASSLESGQPQHF. The CDR3 DNA sequence: TGTGCCAGCAGTTTAGAGTCTGGGCAGCCCCAGCATTTT.

The rearrangement joins TRBV7-9 to TRBJ2-1; D is tentatively TRBD1 or TRBD2 (5 bases each). The CDR3 runs to 14 residues. V dropped 3 bases and J dropped 4 bases, with 10 bases sitting between them. Looked up from germline, CDR1 is SEHNR and CDR2 is FQNEAQ (reference sequence). In DNA form, the CDR3 reads TGTGCCAGCAGCTTTCGGGACGTATACAATGAGCAGTTCTTC. Protein product: CASSFRDVYNEQFF.

This clonotype was counted many times. The chain is built from TRBV12-3 or TRBV12-4 and TRBJ2-7; a possible D gene is TRBD2 (6 bases). The CDR3 is made up of 15 amino acids. V dropped 1 base and J dropped 7 bases, with 17 bases sitting between them. The CDR3 loop is CASSLETGYRGEQYF. CDR3 bases: TGTGCCAGCAGTTTAGAAACGGGATACCGGGGGGAGCAGTACTTC.

This clonotype turned up a few times. The CDR3, as DNA: TGTGCCAGCAGCTTAGACGGGACCAGCACAGATACGCAGTATTTT. The encoded protein is CASSLDGTSTDTQYF. This chain uses TRBV7-8 with TRBJ2-3; either TRBD1 or TRBD2 may fit D (5 bases each). This CDR3 is 15 amino acids long. Germline CDR1 is SGHVS and CDR2 is FQNEAQ. V was shortened by 1 base and J by 0 bases, with 8 bases between the two germline ends.

This chain links TRBV20-1 with TRBJ2-4; 16 bases are shared with TRBD2. This CDR3 comprises 19 residues. V trimming: 6 bases; J trimming: 5 bases; junction bases outside the gene matches: 16. Looked up from germline, CDR1 is DFQATT and CDR2 is SNEGSKA (reference sequence). The CDR3 loop reads CSANPGLAGGPFLENIQYF. For the CDR3, the DNA is TGCAGTGCAAATCCGGGACTAGCGGGGGGGCCGTTTTTGGAAAACATTCAGTACTTC.

This chain links TRBV7-8 with TRBJ2-3; D may correspond to TRBD1 or TRBD2 (5 bases each). This CDR3 comprises 16 residues. Germline assignment: CDR1 SGHVS and CDR2 FQNEAQ. Trimming took 4 bases from V and 2 from J, leaving 16 bases between them. CDR3 nucleotides: TGTGCCAGCAGCTACCGGGACGGGGTGCTCACAGATACGCAGTATTTT. Translation: CASSYRDGVLTDTQYF.

The chain links TRBV19 to TRBJ1-1, with D possibly TRBD1 on 6 matching bases. The CDR3 length is 16 residues. The V end lost 7 bases, the J end lost 2 bases, and 20 bases lay between the germline ends. Germline assignment: CDR1 LNHDA and CDR2 SQIVND (reference sequence). The CDR3 here is CASKSVGGADNTEAFF. CDR3 DNA sequence: TGTGCCAGTAAATCTGTCGGGGGGGCAGACAACACTGAAGCTTTCTTT.

The rearrangement links TRBV5-1 to TRBJ2-3; D is unclear. The V and J ends lost 4 bases and 3 bases respectively, with 9 bases between them. In germline, CDR1 is SGHRS, CDR2 YFSETQ. The length of the CDR3 is 13 residues. The DNA for the CDR3 is TGCGCCAGCAGCGCTGGTAAGACAGATACGCAGTATTTT. Translated, it gives CASSAGKTDTQYF. Supplemented by reference TRBV5-1 and TRBJ2-3, the full variable domain reads KAGVTQTPRYLIKTRGQQVTLSCSPISGHRSVSWYQQTPGQGLQFLFEYFSETQRNKGNFPGRFSGRQFSNSRSEMNVSTLELGDSALYLCASSAGKTDTQYFGPGTRLTVL.

For the CDR3, the DNA is TGTGCCAGCAGCTTGGGCGGTAGCGGGAGGCAAAATGAGCAGTTCTTC. Translation: CASSLGGSGRQNEQFF. The chain combines TRBV7-2 with TRBJ2-1, with 10 bases fitting TRBD2. The J segment lost 7 bases and the V segment lost 3 bases, leaving 9 bases of the junction unmatched. Germline CDR1 reads SGHTA; CDR2 reads FQGNSA. The CDR3 totals 16 residues.

The chain recombines TRBV20-1 with TRBJ1-4; 9 bases map to TRBD1. CDR1 is DFQATT, CDR2 SNEGSKA, per germline (reference sequence). The V and J ends lost 1 base and 6 bases, in that order; junction bases with no gene match: 3. The CDR3 extends over 14 amino acids. The CDR3, as DNA: TGCAGTGCTAGAGTTAGACAGGGGGATGAAAAACTGTTTTTT. Its protein product is CSARVRQGDEKLFF.

The genes are TRBV20-1 and TRBJ1-4; D is unresolved. The germline CDR1 and CDR2 sequences are DFQATT and SNEGSKA (reference sequence). The CDR3 loop spans 15 amino acids. The V end was cut by 2 bases, the J end by 3 bases, with 13 bases between. For the CDR3, the DNA is TGCAGTGCTAGAACAACCGGCCGCTCTAATGAAAAACTGTTTTTT. Translation: CSARTTGRSNEKLFF.

This clonotype was recorded a few times. In DNA, the CDR3 is TGTGCCTGGAGTCCGGGTGGCAGGCCCCAAAGCAATCAGCCCCAGCATTTT. It yields the protein CAWSPGGRPQSNQPQHF. The V and J genes are TRBV30 and TRBJ1-5; D gene uncertain. Trimming took off 2 bases at V and 1 base at J, with 18 bases between the two ends. CDR1 is GTSNPN, CDR2 SVGIG, per germline (reference sequence). The CDR3 spans 17 residues.

CDR3 coding DNA: TGTGCCAGCAGCTTAACGAGGGCAGATGAGCAGTACTTC. Protein: CASSLTRADEQYF. The chain employs TRBV7-3 and TRBJ2-7; D possibly corresponds to TRBD2 (5 bases). Germline V CDR1 and CDR2: SGHTA, FQGTGA. V lost 0 bases and J lost 7, with 10 bases in between. This CDR3 has 13 amino acids.